Presented here are 18 T cell receptor beta chains from one specimen sequenced in a study of PD-1 blockade in classical Hodgkin lymphoma. Time point denoted: cycle 4 day 1 (C4D1), after less than 7 weeks of nivolumab. No patient escaped relapse after autologous stem cell transplantation, and brentuximab vedotin exposure varied. Investigators isolated CD4+ T cells from thawed PBMCs through magnetic negative selection. Generated by immunoSEQ multiplex PCR, the TCRdb table keeps only in-frame clones and is missing some. Of around 31,000 clones detected, around 80% appear once; the ten largest clones hold approximately 0.8%. The sample was CD4+ T cells from blood, taken before the fourth cycle of nivolumab. Source of these receptors: a human donor with classical Hodgkin lymphoma.

This chain uses TRBV28 with TRBJ2-5; D remains ambiguous. There are 11 residues in the CDR3. Trimming removed 6 bases at V and 5 bases at J, with 7 bases between. The germline V gene encodes CDR1 MDHEN and CDR2 SYDVKM. The CDR3 DNA is TGTGCCAGCAGCCTCCGGGAGACCCAGTACTTC. It translates to CASSLRETQYF.

The chain is built from TRBV30 and TRBJ1-4, with D perhaps matching TRBD1 (6 bases). There are 16 residues in the CDR3. CDR1 and CDR2 (germline): GTSNPN, SVGIG (reference sequence). Deletions cut 3 bases from V and 3 bases from J, with 17 bases between. The CDR3 DNA follows: TGTGCCTGGAGGACAGGCCCTCTCAGGGCTAATGAAAAACTGTTTTTT. Translation: CAWRTGPLRANEKLFF.

The chain employs TRBV30 and TRBJ2-2; D remains ambiguous. V was clipped by 0 bases and J by 4 bases, with 6 bases between them. The CDR3 totals 13 residues. Germline V gene data show CDR1 as GTSNPN and CDR2 as SVGIG (reference sequence). Here the CDR3 reads CAWSVQLTGELFF. Here the CDR3 DNA reads TGTGCCTGGAGTGTACAGCTCACCGGGGAGCTGTTTTTT.

This clone was found a few times. The chain is built from TRBV10-3 and TRBJ1-2, with D possibly matching TRBD1 (6 bases). The CDR3 sequence is 16 residues long. The V gene's germline CDR1 is ENHRY and CDR2 SYGVKD. With 3 bases removed from V and 3 bases from J, the gap between germline ends came to 17 bases. In DNA, the CDR3 is TGTGCCATCAGTGACGTAGTGGACAGCATGGACTATGGCTACACCTTC. Its protein product is CAISDVVDSMDYGYTF.

The chain joins TRBV9 to TRBJ2-1, with 9 bases lining up with TRBD2. The ends lost 0 bases at V and 5 bases at J; junction bases unmatched: 12. This CDR3 has 18 amino acids. Germline loops: CDR1 SGDLS, CDR2 YYNGEE. For the CDR3, the DNA is TGTGCCAGCAGCGTAGGCTTTATTCGGCGGGGGGGTCACAATGAGCAGTTCTTC. This encodes CASSVGFIRRGGHNEQFF. Combining the CDR3 with reference TRBV9 and TRBJ2-1 gives the whole variable domain DSGVTQTPKHLITATGQRVTLRCSPRSGDLSVYWYQQSLDQGLQFLIQYYNGEERAKGNILERFSAQQFPDLHSELNLSSLELGDSALYFCASSVGFIRRGGHNEQFFGPGTRLTVL.

CDR3 residues: CASRWIAGSSYNEQFF. The CDR3, as DNA: TGTGCCAGCAGGTGGATAGCGGGGAGCTCCTACAATGAGCAGTTCTTC. The rearrangement joins TRBV5-5 to TRBJ2-1; 8 positions match TRBD2. This CDR3 has 16 amino acids. V shed 5 bases and J 0 bases; nucleotides not matched to a gene: 7. Germline V lookup: CDR1 SGHKS, CDR2 YYEKEE (reference sequence). The full variable domain, in which reference TRBV5-5 and TRBJ2-1 provide the parts outside the CDR3, is DAGVTQSPTHLIKTRGQQVTLRCSPISGHKSVSWYQQVLGQGPQFIFQYYEKEERGRGNFPDRFSARQFPNYSSELNVNALLLGDSALYLCASRWIAGSSYNEQFFGPGTRLTVL.

This chain links TRBV5-1 with TRBJ1-1; 8 bases agree with TRBD1. This CDR3 contains 15 residues. Germline V lookup: CDR1 SGHRS, CDR2 YFSETQ. With 6 bases clipped from V and 2 bases from J, the junction kept 9 bases outside the gene matches. As DNA, the CDR3 is TGCGCCAGCACCCCCTCCGGGACAGGTAACACTGAAGCTTTCTTT. Its protein product is CASTPSGTGNTEAFF.

This chain links TRBV29-1 with TRBJ2-3, with no clear D. Germline V gene data show CDR1 as SQVTM and CDR2 as ANQGSEA. The V end lost 6 bases, the J end lost 0 bases, and 13 bases lay between the germline ends. The CDR3 runs to 14 residues. The CDR3 DNA reads as TGCAGCGTCACGACGTCAGCCAGCACAGATACGCAGTATTTT. Translated: CSVTTSASTDTQYF.

This clone is a singleton in its sample. The chain links TRBV2 to TRBJ2-1; 7 bases fit TRBD1. Germline loops: CDR1 SNHLY, CDR2 FYNNEI. Trimming took 2 bases from V and 6 from J; bases not matched to a gene: 4. The CDR3 runs 14 residues. Written as DNA, the CDR3 is TGTGCCAGCAGTGAAAGGGGGCTAGCCAATGAGCAGTTCTTC. It encodes CASSERGLANEQFF. Together with reference TRBV2 and TRBJ2-1, the CDR3 gives the full variable domain: EPEVTQTPSHQVTQMGQEVILRCVPISNHLYFYWYRQILGQKVEFLVSFYNNEISEKSEIFDDQFSVERPDGSNFTLKIRSTKLEDSAMYFCASSERGLANEQFFGPGTRLTVL.

The CDR3 here is CASSPGTFNYGYTF. In DNA form, the CDR3 reads TGTGCCAGCAGTCCGGGGACATTTAACTATGGCTACACCTTC. J is TRBJ1-2 and V is TRBV27; D might be TRBD1 (6 bases). The germline CDR1 and CDR2 sequences are MNHEY and SMNVEV (reference sequence). This CDR3 contains 14 residues. Trimming left V 5 bases short and J 1 base short, with 11 bases between.

This clone occurred a few times. The CDR3 DNA reads TGTGCCAGCAGCCAAGATAGTAGGTCCCAGGGGGTACATGGCTACACCTTC. This gives the protein CASSQDSRSQGVHGYTF. The V and J genes are TRBV4-2 and TRBJ1-2; 7 bases match TRBD1. CDR1 LGHNA and CDR2 YNFKEQ come from the germline V gene. V dropped 0 bases and J dropped 6; count of bases not matched to a gene: 13. The CDR3 covers 17 residues.

The CDR3 sequence: CASSTRQGVNTEAFF. CDR3 bases: TGTGCCAGCAGTACCCGACAGGGGGTGAACACTGAAGCTTTCTTT. The V gene is TRBV6-6, the J gene TRBJ1-1, with TRBD1 matching over 9 bases. There are 15 residues in the CDR3. V lost 5 bases and J lost 0; bases outside the gene matches: 4. Looked up from germline, CDR1 is MNHNY and CDR2 is SVGAGI (reference sequence).

The chain recombines TRBV11-1 with TRBJ1-6; possible D gene TRBD1, 6 bases. With 1 base removed from V and 0 bases from J, the gap between germline ends came to 13 bases. Germline CDR1 SGHAT, CDR2 FQDESV (reference sequence). The CDR3 extends over 18 amino acids. In nucleotides, the CDR3 is TGTGCCAGCAGCTTAGGGGACACCCTGAGCTCCTATAATTCACCCCTCCACTTT. Protein product: CASSLGDTLSSYNSPLHF.

This chain joins TRBV30 and TRBJ1-2; possibly TRBD1 for D (5 bases). The CDR3 sequence is 14 residues long. V was shortened by 3 bases and J by 8 bases, with 19 bases between the two germline ends. Germline V gene sequence: CDR1 GTSNPN, CDR2 SVGIG (reference sequence). Here the CDR3 DNA reads TGTGCCTGGAGCCCTCTGGGGGGGGTGGTCGGCTACACCTTC. Protein: CAWSPLGGVVGYTF.

This chain joins TRBV27 and TRBJ2-1; TRBD1 matches 8 bases. CDR1 and CDR2 from the germline V gene are MNHEY and SMNVEV (reference sequence). CDR3 length: 16 amino acids. After removal of 0 bases from V and 7 bases from J, the junction contained 8 bases not matched to a gene. CDR3 nucleotides: TGTGCCAGCAGTTTATCGGGCCCAGGGGGCCGTAATGAGCAGTTCTTC. This codes for CASSLSGPGGRNEQFF.

The rearrangement joins TRBV6-1 to TRBJ2-7; the D is unclear. The CDR3 is 14 residues long. Trimming shortened V by 4 bases and J by 1 base, and 11 bases separated the two germline ends. CDR1 is MNHNS and CDR2 is SASEGT in the germline V gene. The CDR3 sequence: CASSALRQSYEQYF. In DNA form, the CDR3 reads TGTGCCAGCAGTGCCCTAAGGCAGTCCTACGAGCAGTACTTC.

The rearrangement uses TRBV12-5 and TRBJ2-2; 9 bases align to TRBD1. The CDR3 is made up of 15 amino acids. V was pared by 1 base and J by 3 bases, with 0 bases of the junction left unmatched. The V gene's germline CDR1 is LGHNT and CDR2 FRNRAP. The CDR3: CASGLGQGDTGELFF. The CDR3 nucleotides are TGTGCTAGTGGTTTGGGACAGGGGGACACCGGGGAGCTGTTTTTT.

The chain couples TRBV18 to TRBJ2-7, with a possible D match to TRBD2 (6 bases). From germline, CDR1 is KGHSH and CDR2 LQKENI. The V and J ends lost 6 bases and 5 bases respectively, with 17 bases between them. This CDR3 has 14 residues. The CDR3 DNA sequence: TGTGCCAGCTCGCGGGATTGGGCGGGGAACGAGCAGTACTTC. Protein product: CASSRDWAGNEQYF.